This entry lists 13 T cell receptor beta chains sequenced from one sample in a study of blood T cell repertoires in COVID-19. The data were produced by immunoSEQ multiplex PCR, yet TCRdb's version contains in-frame clones alone and is incomplete. Among about 340,000 clones, more than 85% were seen once, and the ten largest hold approximately 17%. Sample: PBMCs or T cells enriched from blood (not recorded which). The receptors come from a woman aged 25 to 39 who had recovered from COVID-19.

This clone was picked up one time. The chain joins TRBV28 to TRBJ2-7; weak D call: TRBD1 (6 bases). This CDR3 spans 17 amino acids. Trimming took 3 bases from V and 3 from J, leaving 21 bases between them. Germline V gene lookup returns CDR1 MDHEN and CDR2 SYDVKM. The CDR3 DNA follows: TGTGCCAGCAGTTTCCCCCTCAGGGGAGAAGCCTACTACGAGCAGTACTTC. Translating gives CASSFPLRGEAYYEQYF.

The chain joins TRBV28 to TRBJ1-5, with 12 bases fitting TRBD1. Germline loops: CDR1 MDHEN, CDR2 SYDVKM. Losses at the gene ends were 7 bases for V and 9 bases for J; bases not matched to a gene: 7. This CDR3 has 14 amino acids. CDR3: CASIKGQGAAPQHF. The CDR3 DNA sequence: TGTGCCAGCATCAAGGGACAGGGGGCCGCGCCCCAGCATTTT.

The CDR3 region has the DNA TGTGCCATCAGCCCGGGACAGGGAGTCGGGGGCGGCTACACCTTC. Amino acids: CAISPGQGVGGGYTF. The V and J genes are TRBV10-3 and TRBJ1-2; 9 nucleotides match TRBD1. CDR1 is ENHRY and CDR2 is SYGVKD in the germline V gene. V lost 6 bases to trimming and J lost 8 bases; unmatched junction nucleotides: 13. There are 15 residues in the CDR3.

This chain uses TRBV9 with TRBJ2-5, with a tentative D call TRBD1 (6 bases). The CDR3 consists of 14 residues. Germline CDR1 reads SGDLS; CDR2 reads YYNGEE. The germline V and J ends were trimmed by 7 bases and 2 bases, with 15 bases remaining between them. As DNA, the CDR3 is TGTGCCAGCGGGGGCGGAGCCCGGCAAGAGACCCAGTACTTC. Translating gives CASGGGARQETQYF.

This chain connects TRBV7-2 to TRBJ2-5; possibly TRBD1 for D (5 bases). Trimming took 5 bases from V and 3 from J, leaving 10 bases between them. Germline-derived CDR1 and CDR2 are SGHTA and FQGNSA. The CDR3 has 13 amino acids. CDR3 in amino acids: CASSRQRKETQYF. DNA of the CDR3: TGTGCCAGCAGCAGACAGAGAAAAGAGACCCAGTACTTC.

The V call is TRBV28, the J call TRBJ2-6; 7 positions agree with TRBD1. With V trimmed by 5 bases and J by 2 bases, 9 bases remained unmatched. The CDR3 has 17 amino acids. Germline CDR1 is MDHEN and CDR2 is SYDVKM. The CDR3 coding sequence is TGTGCCAGCAGTCCACGACAGGGAAAGGCTGGGGCCAACGTCCTGACTTTC. Protein: CASSPRQGKAGANVLTF. Drawing the rest from reference TRBV28 and TRBJ2-6, the complete variable domain is DVKVTQSSRYLVKRTGEKVFLECVQDMDHENMFWYRQDPGLGLRLIYFSYDVKMKEKGDIPEGYSVSREKKERFSLILESASTNQTSMYLCASSPRQGKAGANVLTFGAGSRLTVL.

This chain connects TRBV27 to TRBJ2-5; TRBD2 agrees at 7 bases. Unmatched junction bases numbered 9, after V lost 6 bases and J lost 5 bases. Germline V lookup: CDR1 MNHEY, CDR2 SMNVEV (reference sequence). This CDR3 comprises 14 residues. CDR3 nucleotides: TGTGCCAGCAGGCCCGAGGGAGGGACGGAGACCCAGTACTTC. Translation: CASRPEGGTETQYF.

V gene TRBV28 combines with J gene TRBJ2-1; 9 bases match TRBD2. Unmatched junction bases numbered 10, after V lost 4 bases and J lost 6 bases. CDR1 MDHEN and CDR2 SYDVKM come from the germline V gene. This CDR3 contains 16 residues. This chain's CDR3 is CASSSLLAGERNEQFF. The CDR3 coding sequence is TGTGCCAGCAGTTCCCTCTTAGCGGGGGAACGCAATGAGCAGTTCTTC. Filled out from reference TRBV28 and TRBJ2-1, the complete variable domain reads DVKVTQSSRYLVKRTGEKVFLECVQDMDHENMFWYRQDPGLGLRLIYFSYDVKMKEKGDIPEGYSVSREKKERFSLILESASTNQTSMYLCASSSLLAGERNEQFFGPGTRLTVL.

The rearrangement links TRBV5-1 to TRBJ2-1, with TRBD2 identical over 8 bases. Germline loops: CDR1 SGHRS, CDR2 YFSETQ. Trimming took 5 bases from V and 4 from J; bases not matched to a gene: 2. The CDR3 is 13 residues long. This CDR3 reads CASRPSGYNEQFF. CDR3 coding DNA: TGCGCCAGCAGACCTAGCGGGTACAATGAGCAGTTCTTC.

The CDR3 reads CASSPSSGPSYNEQFF. The CDR3 DNA sequence: TGTGCCAGCAGCCCATCTAGCGGGCCCTCCTACAATGAGCAGTTCTTC. V usage is TRBV7-8 and J usage is TRBJ2-1; 8 bases match TRBD2. Germline assignment: CDR1 SGHVS and CDR2 FQNEAQ. The CDR3 runs 16 residues. V trimming: 5 bases; J trimming: 0 bases; junction bases outside the gene matches: 6.

This clone appeared once. The V call is TRBV28, the J call TRBJ2-5; D is possibly TRBD2 (6 bases). This CDR3 region has 15 residues. Germline assignment: CDR1 MDHEN and CDR2 SYDVKM. Trimming pared 8 bases from V and 2 bases from J, leaving 18 bases between. The CDR3 is CASQTTSFGQETQYF. The CDR3 bases are TGTGCCAGCCAAACGACTAGTTTCGGGCAAGAGACCCAGTACTTC.

The DNA for the CDR3 is TGTGCCAGCATCCCAAGACTAGGACCCCGCTCCTACAATGAGCAGTTCTTC. The encoded protein is CASIPRLGPRSYNEQFF. The V and J genes are TRBV7-8 and TRBJ2-1; TRBD2 might be the D (6 bases). V shed 7 bases and J shed 0 bases, with 19 bases lying between them. This CDR3 is built from 17 residues. From germline, CDR1 is SGHVS and CDR2 FQNEAQ.

The chain has TRBV11-3 and TRBJ2-3; TRBD2 matches at 11 bases. CDR3 length equals 15 residues. Trimming removed 4 bases from V and 6 bases from J; junction bases left unmatched: 6. CDR1 SGHNT and CDR2 YENEEA come from the germline V gene. CDR3 sequence reads: CASSYLAGGPDTQYF. The CDR3 bases are TGTGCCAGCAGCTACTTAGCGGGGGGGCCCGATACGCAGTATTTT.